The present T cell receptor (beta chain) was sequenced within a study of blood T cell repertoires in COVID-19. About the study: Italy, Spain and the United States were the sources of the convalescent and acute COVID-19 samples. PBMCs, B-cell-depleted T cells, or T cells provided the cDNA or gDNA that made up the material.

This CDR3 has 15 amino acids. The germline gives CDR1 SGDLS, CDR2 YYNGEE. Trimming shortened V by 4 bases and J by 0 bases, and 8 bases separated the two germline ends. Original analysis: Using reference gene primer amplification, nucleated cell counts were estimated. Assay used: immunoSEQ multiplex PCR; TCRdb lists only in-frame clones, some missing. The DNA gave D and trimming, while V, J and clone size come from that table. This sample yields approximately 400,000 clones, of which roughly 90% are seen a single time; 0.95% to 1.5% belongs to the top ten. The gene calls are TRBV9 and TRBJ2-6, with unresolved D. The sequence was collected from a man aged 35 to 55 with acute or convalescent COVID-19. The specimen sequenced was peripheral blood. In DNA form, the CDR3 reads TGTGCCAGCAGCTTCAGGCACTCTGGGGCCAACGTCCTGACTTTC. Amino acids: CASSFRHSGANVLTF. The entire variable domain, with the rest obtained from reference TRBV9 and TRBJ2-6, is as follows: DSGVTQTPKHLITATGQRVTLRCSPRSGDLSVYWYQQSLDQGLQFLIQYYNGEERAKGNILERFSAQQFPDLHSELNLSSLELGDSALYFCASSFRHSGANVLTFGAGSRLTVL.